This T cell receptor beta chain appears in the sequencing data of a study of Ad26.COV2.S vaccination and SARS-CoV-2 variants. At the level of the study: Participants got Ad26.COV2.S intramuscularly, once or twice 56 days apart.

V lost 0 bases to trimming and J lost 2 bases, with 8 bases between them. The CDR3 sequence is 15 residues long. The germline CDR1 and CDR2 sequences are MNHEY and SVGAGI. The data were produced by immunoSEQ multiplex PCR, yet TCRdb's version contains in-frame clones alone and is incomplete. The repertoire holds about 390,000 clones, about 85% seen once, with 3.5% in the top ten. The treatment is: some 20 received Ad26.COV2.S at low or high dose, single or two shots; about 5 received placebo; per-sample allocation not given. On day 63 after the first injection, vaccine and placebo recipients gave samples. SARS-CoV-2 spike from the Wuhan strain was encoded by the vaccine, an Ad26 vector. Comments on this clone: Its matching antigen is unknown.

Study findings and constraints: A substantial breadth of spike-specific CD8+ and CD4+ T cell responses after vaccination has been reported.

The sample was peripheral blood, taken in a trial of Ad26.COV2.S vaccine versus placebo. The TCR was taken from a person aged 18-60 years who received the Ad26.COV2.S COVID-19 vaccine or a placebo. The J gene is TRBJ1-3, the V gene TRBV6-5; no reliable D call. DNA of the CDR3: TGTGCCAGCAGTTACTCTGGGCAGGCTGGAAACACCATATATTTT. It yields the protein CASSYSGQAGNTIYF.